The 3 T cell receptor beta chains listed next were all sequenced from one sample in a study of identifying expanded T cells in peripheral blood (dated by TCRdb to 2018 to 2020). Library prep was done by the immunoSEQ multiplex PCR assay. TCRdb holds this immuneACCESS table with in-frame rearrangements only. Some clones are missing; in checked studies, unresolved V genes explain under half, and the rest has no known cause. Within this sample are approximately 130,000 clones, with 86% of them counted one time only. Around 8.4% of the sample belongs to the ten largest clones. The material sequenced was blood. These receptors were taken from a person aged 18-69 years in good health.

This chain uses TRBV14 with TRBJ1-5; the D gene is possibly TRBD1 (5 bases). This CDR3 has 16 residues. V was pared by 3 bases and J by 1 base, with 13 bases between. From germline, CDR1 is SGHDN and CDR2 FVKESK. CDR3 sequence (DNA): TGTGCCAGCAGCCAGGACCTAGGGGTGAGCAATCAGCCCCAGCATTTT. It translates to CASSQDLGVSNQPQHF.

The chain is built from TRBV11-2 and TRBJ2-7, with D possibly matching TRBD2 (6 bases). CDR3 size: 13 residues. The V gene's germline CDR1 is SGHAT and CDR2 FQNNGV. V shed 8 bases and J shed 4 bases, with 15 bases lying between them. The DNA for the CDR3 is TGTGCCAGCGGTCTAACGGGGAGGTACGAGCAGTACTTC. This encodes CASGLTGRYEQYF.

The chain combines TRBV4-3 with TRBJ1-2; 9 bases fit TRBD1. CDR1 is LGHNA and CDR2 is YSLEER in the germline V gene. The V and J ends lost 3 bases and 4 bases, in that order; junction bases with no gene match: 9. The CDR3 length is 16 residues. DNA of the CDR3: TGCGCCAGCAGCCATACCGGGACAGGGACTATCTATGGCTACACCTTC. Translation gives CASSHTGTGTIYGYTF.